This T cell receptor beta chain was sequenced in a study of blood T cell repertoires in COVID-19. Across the whole study: COVID-19 samples, acute and convalescent, were from the United States, Italy and Spain. PBMCs, B-cell-depleted T cells, or T cells were the source of the cDNA or gDNA that made up the material.

Germline loops: CDR1 MNHNY, CDR2 SVGAGI (reference sequence). Trimming removed 4 bases from V and 8 bases from J, with 9 bases in between. CDR3 size: 13 residues. In the authors' workflow: Counts of nucleated cells, estimated from reference gene primer amplification, were obtained. The table came from immunoSEQ multiplex PCR; TCRdb's copy has only in-frame clones and leaves some out. V and J calls and clone size are copied from that table; D and trimming were computed from the DNA. This table holds around 80,000 clones, about 93% found once. This clonotype originated in a woman of 80 years or more with acute or convalescent COVID-19. This chain uses TRBV6-6 with TRBJ1-6, with unresolved D. The sequencing input was peripheral blood. The CDR3 DNA follows: TGTGCCAGCAGTTTACAGCTCGATTCACCCCTCCACTTT. It yields the protein CASSLQLDSPLHF.